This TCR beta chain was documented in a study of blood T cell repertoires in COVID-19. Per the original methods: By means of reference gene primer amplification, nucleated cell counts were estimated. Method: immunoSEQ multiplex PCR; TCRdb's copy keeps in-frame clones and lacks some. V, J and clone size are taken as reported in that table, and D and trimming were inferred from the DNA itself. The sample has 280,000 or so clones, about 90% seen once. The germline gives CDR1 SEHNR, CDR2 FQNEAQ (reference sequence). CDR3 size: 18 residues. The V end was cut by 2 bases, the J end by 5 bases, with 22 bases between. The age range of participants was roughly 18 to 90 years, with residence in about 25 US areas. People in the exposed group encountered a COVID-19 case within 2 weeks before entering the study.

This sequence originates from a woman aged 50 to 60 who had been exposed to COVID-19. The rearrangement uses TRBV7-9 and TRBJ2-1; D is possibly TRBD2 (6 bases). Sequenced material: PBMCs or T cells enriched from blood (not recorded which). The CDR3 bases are TGTGCCAGCAGCTTACGTCGATCCAACTCACCGGGAGACAATGAGCAGTTCTTC. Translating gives CASSLRRSNSPGDNEQFF. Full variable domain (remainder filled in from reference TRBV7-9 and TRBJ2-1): DTGVSQNPRHKITKRGQNVTFRCDPISEHNRLYWYRQTLGQGPEFLTYFQNEAQLEKSRLLSDRFSAERPKGSFSTLEIQRTEQGDSAMYLCASSLRRSNSPGDNEQFFGPGTRLTVL.